The 4 T cell receptor beta chains below were found in one sample sequenced in a study of blood T cell repertoires in COVID-19 (TCRdb year 2020). The library was prepared using the immunoSEQ multiplex PCR assay. TCRdb stores this immuneACCESS table with in-frame sequences only. Part of the clones is absent; in the studies checked, under half of the shortfall reflects unresolved V genes, and no reason is known for the rest. This sample is represented by around 260,000 clones; 85% to 90% of them were singletons. The top ten hold roughly 0.8% of the sample. The sequencing input was peripheral blood. The receptors were gathered from a man aged 30-40 years with acute or convalescent COVID-19.

The J gene is TRBJ2-5, the V gene TRBV15; D is possibly TRBD2 (5 bases). V was clipped by 2 bases and J by 5 bases, with 15 bases between them. The CDR3 loop spans 15 amino acids. CDR1 LNHNV and CDR2 YYDKDF come from the germline V gene (reference sequence). The CDR3 region has the DNA TGTGCCACCAGCAGATCACGGGGAGCACCGGAGACCCAGTACTTC. This encodes CATSRSRGAPETQYF. Complete variable domain (other parts from reference TRBV15 and TRBJ2-5): DAMVIQNPRYQVTQFGKPVTLSCSQTLNHNVMYWYQQKSSQAPKLLFHYYDKDFNNEADTPDNFQSRRPNTSFCFLDIRSPGLGDTAMYLCATSRSRGAPETQYFGPGTRLLVL.

This clone showed up just a few times. V gene TRBV28 combines with J gene TRBJ2-7, with D perhaps matching TRBD1 (5 bases). The CDR3 has 15 amino acids. Germline loops: CDR1 MDHEN, CDR2 SYDVKM. Trimming took off 2 bases at V and 2 bases at J, with 13 bases between the two ends. The CDR3 protein is CASSLRGVRTYEQYF. CDR3 nucleotides: TGTGCCAGCAGTTTAAGGGGCGTCCGTACCTACGAGCAGTACTTC. The whole variable domain, remainder taken from reference TRBV28 and TRBJ2-7, is DVKVTQSSRYLVKRTGEKVFLECVQDMDHENMFWYRQDPGLGLRLIYFSYDVKMKEKGDIPEGYSVSREKKERFSLILESASTNQTSMYLCASSLRGVRTYEQYFGPGTRLTVT.

The chain links TRBV7-9 to TRBJ2-7, with D perhaps TRBD1 (5 bases). The CDR3 totals 14 residues. Trimming left V 4 bases short and J 2 bases short, with 12 bases between. Germline V gene lookup returns CDR1 SEHNR and CDR2 FQNEAQ (reference sequence). The CDR3 reads CASSSGLRAYEQYF. CDR3 in DNA: TGTGCCAGCAGCTCAGGGTTACGGGCCTACGAGCAGTACTTC.

The rearrangement links TRBV14 to TRBJ1-2, with D unclear. Germline CDR1 reads SGHDN; CDR2 reads FVKESK. V was trimmed by 4 bases and J by 3 bases, leaving 6 bases between them. The CDR3 covers 12 residues. The CDR3 nucleotides read TGTGCCAGCAGCCCAGGATACTATGGCTACACCTTC. Its protein is CASSPGYYGYTF.